This entry features one T cell receptor (beta chain) sequence. Its antigen remains unidentified. This CDR3 region has 15 residues. J was trimmed by 5 bases and V by 3 bases; bases with no gene match: 6. The germline V gene encodes CDR1 MDHEN and CDR2 SYDVKM. The sample is drawn from a study of T cell responses to AZD1222 COVID-19 vaccine. Sequencing used immunoSEQ multiplex PCR; TCRdb keeps in-frame clones, though not all of them. The sample includes about 75,000 clones, roughly 84% of them seen just once. Notes on the study in general: A mostly white British donor set with more females was recruited, and clonal diversity was possibly underestimated. CD4 TCRs covered the whole spike, strongest at regions 160-218 and 743-854. Baseline serostatus was positive in only six AZD1222 recipients. Spike-specific TCR breadth and depth both grew after two AZD1222 doses.

The material sequenced was peripheral blood, taken 28 days after the second AZD1222 dose. This TCR derives from an adult who received the AZD1222 COVID-19 vaccine. The rearrangement links TRBV28 to TRBJ1-1; TRBD1 aligns across 10 bases. The CDR3 protein is CASSFLGQGGTEAFF. For the CDR3, the DNA is TGTGCCAGCAGTTTTCTAGGACAGGGGGGGACTGAAGCTTTCTTT.